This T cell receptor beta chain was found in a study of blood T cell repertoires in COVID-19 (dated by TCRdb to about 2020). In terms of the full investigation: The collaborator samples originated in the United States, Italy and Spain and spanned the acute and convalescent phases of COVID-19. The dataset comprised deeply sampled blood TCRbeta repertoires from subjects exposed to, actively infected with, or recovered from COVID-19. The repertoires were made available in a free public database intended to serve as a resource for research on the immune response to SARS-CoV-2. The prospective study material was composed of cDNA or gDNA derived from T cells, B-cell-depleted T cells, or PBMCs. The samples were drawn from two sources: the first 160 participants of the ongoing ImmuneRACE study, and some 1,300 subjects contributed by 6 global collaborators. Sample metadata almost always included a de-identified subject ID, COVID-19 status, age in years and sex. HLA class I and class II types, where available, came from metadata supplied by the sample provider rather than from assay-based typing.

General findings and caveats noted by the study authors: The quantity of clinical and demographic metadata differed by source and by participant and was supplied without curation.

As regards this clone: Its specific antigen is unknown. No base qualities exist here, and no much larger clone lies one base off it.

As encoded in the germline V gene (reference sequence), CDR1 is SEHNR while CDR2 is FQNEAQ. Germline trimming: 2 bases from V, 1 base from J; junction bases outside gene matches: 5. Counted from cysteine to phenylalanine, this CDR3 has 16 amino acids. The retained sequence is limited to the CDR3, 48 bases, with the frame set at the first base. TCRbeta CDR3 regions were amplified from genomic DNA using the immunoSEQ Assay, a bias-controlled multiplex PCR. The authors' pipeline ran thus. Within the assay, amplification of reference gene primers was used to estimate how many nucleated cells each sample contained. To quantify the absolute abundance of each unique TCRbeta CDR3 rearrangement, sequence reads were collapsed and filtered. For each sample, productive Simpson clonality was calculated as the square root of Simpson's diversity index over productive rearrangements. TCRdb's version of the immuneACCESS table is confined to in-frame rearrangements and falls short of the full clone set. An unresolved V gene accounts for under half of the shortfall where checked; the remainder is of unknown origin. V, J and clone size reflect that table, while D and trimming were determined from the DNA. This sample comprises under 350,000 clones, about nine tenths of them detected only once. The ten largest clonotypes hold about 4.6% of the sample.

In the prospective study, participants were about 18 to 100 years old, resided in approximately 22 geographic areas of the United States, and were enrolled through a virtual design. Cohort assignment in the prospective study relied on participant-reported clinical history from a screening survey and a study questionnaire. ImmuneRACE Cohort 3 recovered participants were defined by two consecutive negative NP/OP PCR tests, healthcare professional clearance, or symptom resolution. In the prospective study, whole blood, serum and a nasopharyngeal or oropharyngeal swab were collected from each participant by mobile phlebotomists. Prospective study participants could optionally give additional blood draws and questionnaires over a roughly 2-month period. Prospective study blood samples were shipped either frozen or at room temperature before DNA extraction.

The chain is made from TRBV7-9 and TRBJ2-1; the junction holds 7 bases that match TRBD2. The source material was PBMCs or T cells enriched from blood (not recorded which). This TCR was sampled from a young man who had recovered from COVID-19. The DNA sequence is TGTGCCAGCAGCTTATATCGCGGGAGTTCCTACAATGAGCAGTTCTTC. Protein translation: CASSLYRGSSYNEQFF. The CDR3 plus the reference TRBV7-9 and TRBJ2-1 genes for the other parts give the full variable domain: DTGVSQNPRHKITKRGQNVTFRCDPISEHNRLYWYRQTLGQGPEFLTYFQNEAQLEKSRLLSDRFSAERPKGSFSTLEIQRTEQGDSAMYLCASSLYRGSSYNEQFFGPGTRLTVL.